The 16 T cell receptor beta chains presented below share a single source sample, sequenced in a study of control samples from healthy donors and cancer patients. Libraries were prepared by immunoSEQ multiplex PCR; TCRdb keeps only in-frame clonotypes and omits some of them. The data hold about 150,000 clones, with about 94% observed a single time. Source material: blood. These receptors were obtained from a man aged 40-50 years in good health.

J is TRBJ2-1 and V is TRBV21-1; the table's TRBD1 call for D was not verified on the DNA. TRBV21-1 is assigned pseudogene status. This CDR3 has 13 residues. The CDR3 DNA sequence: TGTGCCAGCAGCAAAGGACCAGGGGATGGGGCCCTCTTC. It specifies CASSKGPGDGALF.

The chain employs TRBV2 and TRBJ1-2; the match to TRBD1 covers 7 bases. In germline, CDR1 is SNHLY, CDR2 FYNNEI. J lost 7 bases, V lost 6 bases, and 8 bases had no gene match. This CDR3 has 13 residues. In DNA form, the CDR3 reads TGTGCCAGCAGGAACCGACAGGGTGTTGGCTACACCTTC. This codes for CASRNRQGVGYTF.

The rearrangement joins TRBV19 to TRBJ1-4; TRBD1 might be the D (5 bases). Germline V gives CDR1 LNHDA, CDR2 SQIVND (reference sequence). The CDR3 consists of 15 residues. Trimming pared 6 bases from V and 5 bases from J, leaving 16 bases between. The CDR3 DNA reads TGTGCCAGTAGCTCGGGACGGCGATCGAATGAAAAACTGTTTTTT. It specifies CASSSGRRSNEKLFF.

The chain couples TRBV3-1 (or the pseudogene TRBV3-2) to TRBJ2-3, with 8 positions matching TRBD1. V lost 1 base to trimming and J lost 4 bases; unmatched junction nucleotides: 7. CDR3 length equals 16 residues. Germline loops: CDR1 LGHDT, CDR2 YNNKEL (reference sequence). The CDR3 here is CASSQVRLQGADTQYF. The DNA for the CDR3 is TGTGCCAGCAGCCAAGTACGCTTACAGGGGGCAGATACGCAGTATTTT.

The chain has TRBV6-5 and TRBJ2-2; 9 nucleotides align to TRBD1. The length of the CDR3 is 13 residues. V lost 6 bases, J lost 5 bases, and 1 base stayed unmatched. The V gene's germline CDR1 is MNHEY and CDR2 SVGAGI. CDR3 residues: CASRGTGTGELFF. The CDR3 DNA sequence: TGTGCCAGCAGGGGGACAGGGACCGGGGAGCTGTTTTTT.

As DNA, the CDR3 is TGTGCCAGCAGCTTAGTGGGACTAGCGGGGACCACAGATACGCAGTATTTT. The encoded protein is CASSLVGLAGTTDTQYF. The chain combines TRBV7-2 with TRBJ2-3, with TRBD2 identical over 13 bases. Germline trimming cut 1 base from V and 2 bases from J; bases unmatched to any gene: 3. The CDR3 contains 17 residues. Germline CDR1 reads SGHTA; CDR2 reads FQGNSA. Together with reference TRBV7-2 and TRBJ2-3, the CDR3 gives the full variable domain: GAGVSQSPSNKVTEKGKDVELRCDPISGHTALYWYRQSLGQGLEFLIYFQGNSAPDKSGLPSDRFSAERTGGSVSTLTIQRTQQEDSAVYLCASSLVGLAGTTDTQYFGPGTRLTVL.

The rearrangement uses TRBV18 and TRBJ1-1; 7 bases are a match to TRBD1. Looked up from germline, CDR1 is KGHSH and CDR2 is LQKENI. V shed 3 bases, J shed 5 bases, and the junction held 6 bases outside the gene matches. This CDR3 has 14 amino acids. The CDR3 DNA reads TGTGCCAGCTCACCCTCCGGGACAGCAACTGAAGCTTTCTTT. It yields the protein CASSPSGTATEAFF.

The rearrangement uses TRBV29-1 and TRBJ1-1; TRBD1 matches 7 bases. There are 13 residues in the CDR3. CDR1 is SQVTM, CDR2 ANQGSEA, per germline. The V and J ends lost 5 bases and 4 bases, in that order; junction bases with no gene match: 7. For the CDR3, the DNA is TGCAGCGTTAATTCGCAGGGGGTCACTGAAGCTTTCTTT. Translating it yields CSVNSQGVTEAFF.

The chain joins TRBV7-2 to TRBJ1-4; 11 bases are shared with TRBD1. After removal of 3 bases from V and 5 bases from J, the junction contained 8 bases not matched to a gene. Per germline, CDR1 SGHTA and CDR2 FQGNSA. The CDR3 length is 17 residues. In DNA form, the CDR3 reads TGTGCCAGCAGCTTTTGGGGACAGGGGGGGTTGAATGAAAAACTGTTTTTT. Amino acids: CASSFWGQGGLNEKLFF. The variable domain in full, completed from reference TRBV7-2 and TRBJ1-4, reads GAGVSQSPSNKVTEKGKDVELRCDPISGHTALYWYRQSLGQGLEFLIYFQGNSAPDKSGLPSDRFSAERTGGSVSTLTIQRTQQEDSAVYLCASSFWGQGGLNEKLFFGSGTQLSVL.

CDR3 DNA: TGTGCCAGCAGCGTCGGGACAGCTTCCTACGAGCAGTACTTC. Its translation: CASSVGTASYEQYF. The chain recombines TRBV9 with TRBJ2-7, with TRBD1 matching over 7 bases. CDR3 length equals 14 residues. J was trimmed by 1 base and V by 2 bases; bases with no gene match: 3. The germline gives CDR1 SGDLS, CDR2 YYNGEE.

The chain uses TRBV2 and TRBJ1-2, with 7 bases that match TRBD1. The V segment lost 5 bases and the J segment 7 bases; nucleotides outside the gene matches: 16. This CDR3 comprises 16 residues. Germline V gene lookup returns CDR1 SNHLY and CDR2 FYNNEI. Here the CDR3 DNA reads TGTGCCAGCAGTTACAGGGGAGGGGAGGTCCGGCGTGGCTACACCTTC. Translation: CASSYRGGEVRRGYTF. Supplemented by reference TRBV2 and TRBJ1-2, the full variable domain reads EPEVTQTPSHQVTQMGQEVILRCVPISNHLYFYWYRQILGQKVEFLVSFYNNEISEKSEIFDDQFSVERPDGSNFTLKIRSTKLEDSAMYFCASSYRGGEVRRGYTFGSGTRLTVV.

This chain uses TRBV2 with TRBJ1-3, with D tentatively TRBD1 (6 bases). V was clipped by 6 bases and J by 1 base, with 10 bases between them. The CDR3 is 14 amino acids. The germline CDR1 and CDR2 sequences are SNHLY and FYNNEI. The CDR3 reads CASRQGSSGNTIYF. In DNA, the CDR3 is TGTGCCAGCAGACAGGGATCATCTGGAAACACCATATATTTT. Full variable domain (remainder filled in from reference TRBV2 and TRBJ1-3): EPEVTQTPSHQVTQMGQEVILRCVPISNHLYFYWYRQILGQKVEFLVSFYNNEISEKSEIFDDQFSVERPDGSNFTLKIRSTKLEDSAMYFCASRQGSSGNTIYFGEGSWLTVV.

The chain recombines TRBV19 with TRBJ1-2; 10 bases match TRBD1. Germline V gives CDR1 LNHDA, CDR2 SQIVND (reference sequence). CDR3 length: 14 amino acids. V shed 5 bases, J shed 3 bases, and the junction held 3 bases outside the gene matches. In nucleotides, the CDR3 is TGTGCCAGTAGTCCGGACAGGGGGTACTATGGCTACACCTTC. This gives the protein CASSPDRGYYGYTF.

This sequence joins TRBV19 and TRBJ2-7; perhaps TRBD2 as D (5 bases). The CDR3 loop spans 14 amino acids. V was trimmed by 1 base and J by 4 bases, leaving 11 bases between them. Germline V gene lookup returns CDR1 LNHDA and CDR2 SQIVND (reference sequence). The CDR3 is CASSIGGSGYEQYF. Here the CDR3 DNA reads TGTGCCAGTAGTATAGGAGGCAGCGGATACGAGCAGTACTTC.

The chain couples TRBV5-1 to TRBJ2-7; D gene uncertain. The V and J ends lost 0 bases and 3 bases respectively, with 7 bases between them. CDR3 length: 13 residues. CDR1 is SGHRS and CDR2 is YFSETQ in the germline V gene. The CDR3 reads CASSLAADYEQYF. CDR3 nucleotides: TGCGCCAGCAGCTTGGCCGCCGACTACGAGCAGTACTTC.

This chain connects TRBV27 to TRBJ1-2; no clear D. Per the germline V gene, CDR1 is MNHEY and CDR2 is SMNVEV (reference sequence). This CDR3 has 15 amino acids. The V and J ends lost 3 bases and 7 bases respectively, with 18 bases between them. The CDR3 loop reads CASSLGVPGASGYTF. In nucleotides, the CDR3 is TGTGCCAGCAGTTTGGGTGTTCCGGGAGCGTCTGGCTACACCTTC.